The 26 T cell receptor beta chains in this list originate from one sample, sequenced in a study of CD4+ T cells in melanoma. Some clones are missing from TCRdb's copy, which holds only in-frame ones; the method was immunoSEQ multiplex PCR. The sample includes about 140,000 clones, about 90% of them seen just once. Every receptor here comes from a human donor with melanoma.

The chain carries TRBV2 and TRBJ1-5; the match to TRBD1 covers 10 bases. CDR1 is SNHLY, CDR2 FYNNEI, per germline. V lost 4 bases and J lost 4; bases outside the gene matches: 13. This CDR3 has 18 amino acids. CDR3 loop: CASSVSSRTGGRNQPQHF. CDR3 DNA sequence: TGTGCCAGCAGTGTGAGTTCCCGGACAGGGGGAAGGAATCAGCCCCAGCATTTT.

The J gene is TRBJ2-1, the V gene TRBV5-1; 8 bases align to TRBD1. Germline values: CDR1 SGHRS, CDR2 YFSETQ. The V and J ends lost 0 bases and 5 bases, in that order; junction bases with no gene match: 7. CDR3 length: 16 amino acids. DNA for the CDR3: TGCGCCAGCAGCTTGGCCCCCGACAGGGGAAACAATGAGCAGTTCTTC. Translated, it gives CASSLAPDRGNNEQFF.

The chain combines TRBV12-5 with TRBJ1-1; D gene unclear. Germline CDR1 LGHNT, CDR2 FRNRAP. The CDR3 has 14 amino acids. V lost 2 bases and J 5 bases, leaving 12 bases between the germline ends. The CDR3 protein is CASGLYGSWTEAFF. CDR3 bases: TGTGCTAGTGGTTTGTATGGGAGTTGGACTGAAGCTTTCTTT.

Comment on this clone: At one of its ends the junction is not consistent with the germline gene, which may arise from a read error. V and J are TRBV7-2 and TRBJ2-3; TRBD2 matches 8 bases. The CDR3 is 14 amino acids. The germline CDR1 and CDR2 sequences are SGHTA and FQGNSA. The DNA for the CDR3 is TGTGCCAGCAGCCGGGGACTAGGAGCAGATACGCGGTATTTT. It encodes CASSRGLGADTRYF.

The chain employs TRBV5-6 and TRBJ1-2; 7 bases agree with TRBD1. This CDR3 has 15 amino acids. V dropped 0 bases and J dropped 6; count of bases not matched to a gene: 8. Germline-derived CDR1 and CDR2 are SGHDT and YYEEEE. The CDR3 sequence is CASSLVGRTGDGYTF. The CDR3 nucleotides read TGTGCCAGCAGCTTGGTCGGGAGGACAGGTGATGGCTACACCTTC.

CDR3 DNA sequence: TGTGCCAGCAGTTTCCGGGGAGAGAATTCACCCCTCCACTTT. Translated: CASSFRGENSPLHF. The V call is TRBV27, the J call TRBJ1-6; D unresolved. With 3 bases removed from V and 7 bases from J, the gap between germline ends came to 10 bases. CDR3 length equals 14 residues. Germline CDR1 reads MNHEY; CDR2 reads SMNVEV (reference sequence).

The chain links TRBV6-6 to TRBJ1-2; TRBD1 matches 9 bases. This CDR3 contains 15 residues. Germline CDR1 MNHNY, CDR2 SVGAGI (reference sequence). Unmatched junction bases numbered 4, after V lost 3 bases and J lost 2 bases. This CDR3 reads CASSYSGTGNYGYTF. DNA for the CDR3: TGTGCCAGCAGTTATTCCGGGACAGGGAACTATGGCTACACCTTC.

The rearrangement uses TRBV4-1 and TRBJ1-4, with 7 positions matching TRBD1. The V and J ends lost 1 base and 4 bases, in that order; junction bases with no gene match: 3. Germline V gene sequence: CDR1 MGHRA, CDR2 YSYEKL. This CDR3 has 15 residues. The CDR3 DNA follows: TGCGCCAGCAGCCAAGTAACAGGGGATAATGAAAAACTGTTTTTT. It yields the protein CASSQVTGDNEKLFF.

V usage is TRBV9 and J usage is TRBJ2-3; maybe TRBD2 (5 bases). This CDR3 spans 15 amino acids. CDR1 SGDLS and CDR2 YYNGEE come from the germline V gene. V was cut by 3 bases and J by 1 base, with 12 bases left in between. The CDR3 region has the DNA TGTGCCAGCAGCGGTGGAGCGGTTCGCACAGATACGCAGTATTTT. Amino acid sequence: CASSGGAVRTDTQYF.

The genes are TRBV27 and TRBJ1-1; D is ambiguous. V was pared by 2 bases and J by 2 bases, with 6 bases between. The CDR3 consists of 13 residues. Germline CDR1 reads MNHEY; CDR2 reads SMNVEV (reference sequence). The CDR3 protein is CASSLAGNTEAFF. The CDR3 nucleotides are TGTGCCAGCAGTTTAGCGGGAAACACTGAAGCTTTCTTT.

The CDR3 protein is CAWSRGGGLAETQYF. CDR3 bases: TGTGCCTGGAGTCGGGGCGGGGGGTTGGCAGAGACCCAGTACTTC. The chain is built from TRBV30 and TRBJ2-5; 8 positions match TRBD2. Trimming removed 2 bases from V and 4 bases from J; junction bases left unmatched: 9. CDR3 size: 15 residues. The germline V gene has CDR1 GTSNPN and CDR2 SVGIG (reference sequence).

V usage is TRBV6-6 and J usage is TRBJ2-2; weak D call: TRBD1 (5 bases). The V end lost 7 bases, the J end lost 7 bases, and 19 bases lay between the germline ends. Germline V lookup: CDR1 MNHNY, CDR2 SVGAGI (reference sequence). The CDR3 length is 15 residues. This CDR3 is CASILGHSGVGELFF. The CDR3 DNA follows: TGTGCCAGCATCTTAGGACATTCCGGTGTCGGGGAGCTGTTTTTT.

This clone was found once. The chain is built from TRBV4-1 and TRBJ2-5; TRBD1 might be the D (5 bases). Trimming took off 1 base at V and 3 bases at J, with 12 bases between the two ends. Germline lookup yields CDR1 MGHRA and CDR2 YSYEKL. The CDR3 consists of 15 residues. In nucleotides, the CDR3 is TGCGCCAGCAGCCAAGTGGTTGAAGGGGAAGAGACCCAGTACTTC. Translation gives CASSQVVEGEETQYF.

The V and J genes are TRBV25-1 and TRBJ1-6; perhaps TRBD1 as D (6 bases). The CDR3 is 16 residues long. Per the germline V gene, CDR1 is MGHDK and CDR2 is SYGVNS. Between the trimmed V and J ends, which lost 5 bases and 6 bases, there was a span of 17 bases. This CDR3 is CASSLGDTRFNSPLHF. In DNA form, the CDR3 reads TGTGCCAGCAGTTTAGGGGACACGAGATTTAATTCACCCCTCCACTTT. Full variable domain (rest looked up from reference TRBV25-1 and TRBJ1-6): EADIYQTPRYLVIGTGKKITLECSQTMGHDKMYWYQQDPGMELHLIHYSYGVNSTEKGDLSSESTVSRIRTEHFPLTLESARPSHTSQYLCASSLGDTRFNSPLHFGNGTRLTVT.

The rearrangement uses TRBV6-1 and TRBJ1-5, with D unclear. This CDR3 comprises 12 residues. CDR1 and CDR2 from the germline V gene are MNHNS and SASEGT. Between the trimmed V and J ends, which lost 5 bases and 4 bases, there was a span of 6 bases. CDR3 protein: CASSISNQPQHF. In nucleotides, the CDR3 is TGTGCCAGCAGTATAAGTAATCAGCCCCAGCATTTT.

The chain's CDR3 is CASGLPPWTGANEQFF. In DNA, the CDR3 is TGTGCTAGTGGTTTGCCCCCCTGGACAGGGGCGAATGAGCAGTTCTTC. V usage is TRBV12-5 and J usage is TRBJ2-1; 9 nucleotides align to TRBD1. Trimming at V came to 2 bases and at J to 7 bases, leaving 9 bases not matched to a gene. In germline, CDR1 is LGHNT, CDR2 FRNRAP. The CDR3 is made up of 16 amino acids.

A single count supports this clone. Here the CDR3 reads CASSPSSVGNGYTF. The CDR3 coding sequence is TGTGCCAGCTCACCTAGTTCGGTCGGAAATGGCTACACCTTC. The rearrangement joins TRBV18 to TRBJ1-2; unclear D gene. The length of the CDR3 is 14 residues. The V end was cut by 3 bases, the J end by 6 bases, with 14 bases between. Germline CDR1 KGHSH, CDR2 LQKENI.

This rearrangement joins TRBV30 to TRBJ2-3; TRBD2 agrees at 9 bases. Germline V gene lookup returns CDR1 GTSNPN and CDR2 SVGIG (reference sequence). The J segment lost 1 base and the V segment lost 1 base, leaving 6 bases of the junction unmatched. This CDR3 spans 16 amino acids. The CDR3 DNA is TGTGCCTGGAGTGCAACAAGGACTAGCGGCACAGATACGCAGTATTTT. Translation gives CAWSATRTSGTDTQYF.

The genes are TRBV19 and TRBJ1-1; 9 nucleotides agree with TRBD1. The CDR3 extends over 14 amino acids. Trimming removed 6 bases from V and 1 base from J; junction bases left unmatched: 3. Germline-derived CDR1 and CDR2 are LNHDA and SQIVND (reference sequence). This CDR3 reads CASSTQGANTEAFF. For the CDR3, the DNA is TGTGCCAGTAGCACACAGGGGGCGAACACTGAAGCTTTCTTT.

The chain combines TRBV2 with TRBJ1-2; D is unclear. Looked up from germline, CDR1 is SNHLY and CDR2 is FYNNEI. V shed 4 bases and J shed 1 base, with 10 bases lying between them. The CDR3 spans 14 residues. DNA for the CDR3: TGTGCCAGCAGTGGGCACCTCGTTAACTATGGCTACACCTTC. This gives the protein CASSGHLVNYGYTF. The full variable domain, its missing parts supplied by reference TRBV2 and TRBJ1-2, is EPEVTQTPSHQVTQMGQEVILRCVPISNHLYFYWYRQILGQKVEFLVSFYNNEISEKSEIFDDQFSVERPDGSNFTLKIRSTKLEDSAMYFCASSGHLVNYGYTFGSGTRLTVV.

The CDR3 loop reads CASRDGPEQYF. DNA of the CDR3: TGTGCCAGCCGGGATGGCCCCGAGCAGTACTTC. The chain links TRBV6-5 to TRBJ2-7, with a tentative D call TRBD2 (5 bases). Germline V CDR1 and CDR2: MNHEY, SVGAGI. There are 11 residues in the CDR3. Deletions cut 8 bases from V and 6 bases from J, with 11 bases between.

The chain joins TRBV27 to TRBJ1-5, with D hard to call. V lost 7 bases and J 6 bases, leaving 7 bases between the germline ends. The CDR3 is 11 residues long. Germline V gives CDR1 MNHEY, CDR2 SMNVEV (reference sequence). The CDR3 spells CASIGSQPQHF. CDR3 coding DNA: TGTGCCAGCATCGGCTCTCAGCCCCAGCATTTT.

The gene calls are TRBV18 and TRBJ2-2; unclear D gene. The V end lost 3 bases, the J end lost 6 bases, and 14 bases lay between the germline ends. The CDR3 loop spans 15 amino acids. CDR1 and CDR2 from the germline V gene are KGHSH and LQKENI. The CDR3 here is CASSPAAVRAGELFF. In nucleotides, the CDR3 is TGTGCCAGCTCACCTGCGGCCGTACGGGCCGGGGAGCTGTTTTTT.

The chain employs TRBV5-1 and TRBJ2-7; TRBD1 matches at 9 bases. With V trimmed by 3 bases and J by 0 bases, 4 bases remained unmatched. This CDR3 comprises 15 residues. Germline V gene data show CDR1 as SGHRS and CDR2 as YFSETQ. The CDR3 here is CASSWGQGYSYEQYF. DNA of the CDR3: TGCGCCAGCAGCTGGGGACAGGGTTACTCCTACGAGCAGTACTTC.

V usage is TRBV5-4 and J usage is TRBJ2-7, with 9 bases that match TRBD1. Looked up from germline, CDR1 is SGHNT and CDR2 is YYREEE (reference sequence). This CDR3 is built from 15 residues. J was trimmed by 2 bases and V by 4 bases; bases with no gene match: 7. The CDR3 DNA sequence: TGTGCCAGCAGCCAAGGACAGGGGCTCACCTACGAGCAGTACTTC. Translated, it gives CASSQGQGLTYEQYF.

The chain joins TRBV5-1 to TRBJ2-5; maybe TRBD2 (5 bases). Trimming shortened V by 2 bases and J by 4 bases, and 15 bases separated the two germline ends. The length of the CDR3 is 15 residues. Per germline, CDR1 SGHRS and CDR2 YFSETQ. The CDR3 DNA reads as TGCGCCAGCAGCTTAGCCGGGGTAGGCGGAGAGACCCAGTACTTC. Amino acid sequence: CASSLAGVGGETQYF.